The clone carrying this TCR beta chain occurred once. This entry comes from a study of cytomegalovirus exposure and HLA in healthy donors. Germline CDR1 and CDR2: SGHRS and YFSETQ. The length of the CDR3 is 14 residues. V was pared by 1 base and J by 3 bases, with 10 bases between. PCR was performed using 60 Vbeta and 13 Jbeta primers. Sequencing was performed with immunoSEQ multiplex PCR; in TCRdb, only in-frame clones are kept and a portion is missing. The profile shows 200,000 to 300,000 clones, 84% of them singletons. This chain connects TRBV5-1 to TRBJ1-2; D is perhaps TRBD1 (6 bases). This TCR was recovered from a woman aged 35 to 49 in good health and CMV-seropositive. The source material was PBMCs. The CDR3 sequence is CASSLTGMDYGYTF. For the CDR3, the DNA is TGCGCCAGCAGCTTGACAGGGATGGACTATGGCTACACCTTC.